This T cell receptor (beta chain) came from a study of cytomegalovirus exposure and HLA in healthy donors. Study background: A later analysis reported the same platform for the approximately 110 validation repertoires and the 666 first-cohort repertoires. Study conclusions and caveats: The study flagged some 170 TCR beta chains as cytomegalovirus-associated. Subsequent analysis revealed that first-cohort TCR clusters tended to co-occur in the 90 to 150 validation repertoires.

From the roughly 110-subject validation cohort, which was separate from the approximately 670-subject first cohort, the donors were drawn. With 6 bases removed from V and 7 bases from J, the gap between germline ends came to 16 bases. In germline, CDR1 is LNHDA, CDR2 SQIVND (reference sequence). The CDR3 runs 15 residues. This clone was counted a few times. As yet, its antigen is unknown. Using immunoSEQ multiplex PCR, the repertoire was profiled, and TCRdb retains in-frame clones only, with some absent. Among 150,000 to 200,000 clones listed, roughly 91% were seen once. The chain has TRBV19 and TRBJ1-6; TRBD1 might be the D (5 bases). The sample consisted of PBMCs. The TCR sequence derives from a man between 18 and 29 years old in good health and CMV-seronegative. CDR3 in DNA: TGTGCCAGTAGGCCTGGACCCTCAGGGAATTCACCCCTCCACTTT. Its translation is CASRPGPSGNSPLHF.